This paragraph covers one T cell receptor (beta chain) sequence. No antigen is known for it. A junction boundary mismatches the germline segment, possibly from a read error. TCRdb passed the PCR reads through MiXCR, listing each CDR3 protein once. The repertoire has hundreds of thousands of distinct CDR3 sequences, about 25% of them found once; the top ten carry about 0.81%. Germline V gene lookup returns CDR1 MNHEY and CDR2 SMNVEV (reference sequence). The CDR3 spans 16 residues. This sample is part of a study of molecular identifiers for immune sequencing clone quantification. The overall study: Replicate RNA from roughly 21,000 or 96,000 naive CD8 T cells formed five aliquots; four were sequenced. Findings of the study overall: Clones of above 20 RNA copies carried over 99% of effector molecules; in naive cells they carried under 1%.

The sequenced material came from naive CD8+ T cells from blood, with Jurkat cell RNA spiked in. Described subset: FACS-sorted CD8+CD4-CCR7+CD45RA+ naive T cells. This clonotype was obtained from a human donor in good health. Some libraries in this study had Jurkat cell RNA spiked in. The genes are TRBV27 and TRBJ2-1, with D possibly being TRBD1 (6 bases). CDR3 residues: CASSLTRDTHHNAQFF. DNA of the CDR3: TGTGCCAGCAGTCTGACCCGGGACACCCACCACAATGCGCAGTTCTTC.